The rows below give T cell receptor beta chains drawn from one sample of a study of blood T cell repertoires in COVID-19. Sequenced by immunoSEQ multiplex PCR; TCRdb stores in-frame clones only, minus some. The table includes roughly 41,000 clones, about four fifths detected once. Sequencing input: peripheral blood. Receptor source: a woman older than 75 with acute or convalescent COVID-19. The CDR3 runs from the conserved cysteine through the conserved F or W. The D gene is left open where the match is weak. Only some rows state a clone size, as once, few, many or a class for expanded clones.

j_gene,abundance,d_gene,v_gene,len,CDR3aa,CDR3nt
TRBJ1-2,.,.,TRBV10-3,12,CAISVSNYGYTF,TGTGCCATCAGTGTATCTAACTATGGCTACACCTTC
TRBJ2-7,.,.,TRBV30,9,CAGSDEQYF,TGTGCTGGTTCGGACGAGCAGTACTTC
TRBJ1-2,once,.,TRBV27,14,CASSLSRADYGYTF,TGTGCCAGCAGTTTATCGCGGGCGGACTATGGCTACACCTTC
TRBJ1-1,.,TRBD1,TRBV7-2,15,CASSKTGDGNTEAFF,TGTGCCAGCAGCAAGACAGGGGATGGGAACACTGAAGCTTTCTTT
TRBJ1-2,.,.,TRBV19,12,CASSIFPDGYTF,TGTGCCAGTAGTATATTTCCGGATGGCTACACCTTC
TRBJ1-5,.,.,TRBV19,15,CASGPTEGRGQPQHF,TGTGCCAGCGGGCCCACGGAGGGGAGGGGTCAGCCCCAGCATTTT
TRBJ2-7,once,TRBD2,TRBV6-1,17,CASSEVFERGTAYEQYF,TGTGCCAGCAGTGAAGTTTTCGAGCGGGGCACCGCCTACGAGCAGTACTTC
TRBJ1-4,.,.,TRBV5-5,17,CASSLHISREGNEKLFF,TGTGCCAGCAGCTTGCACATCTCGCGGGAGGGTAATGAAAAACTGTTTTTT
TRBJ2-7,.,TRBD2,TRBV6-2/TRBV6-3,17,CASSRTSGGTFSYEQYF,TGTGCCAGCAGCCGCACTAGCGGGGGGACCTTCTCCTACGAGCAGTACTTC
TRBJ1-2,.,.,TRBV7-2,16,CASSLGGLGGIDGYTF,TGTGCCAGCAGCCTAGGGGGGCTCGGGGGGATCGATGGCTACACCTTC